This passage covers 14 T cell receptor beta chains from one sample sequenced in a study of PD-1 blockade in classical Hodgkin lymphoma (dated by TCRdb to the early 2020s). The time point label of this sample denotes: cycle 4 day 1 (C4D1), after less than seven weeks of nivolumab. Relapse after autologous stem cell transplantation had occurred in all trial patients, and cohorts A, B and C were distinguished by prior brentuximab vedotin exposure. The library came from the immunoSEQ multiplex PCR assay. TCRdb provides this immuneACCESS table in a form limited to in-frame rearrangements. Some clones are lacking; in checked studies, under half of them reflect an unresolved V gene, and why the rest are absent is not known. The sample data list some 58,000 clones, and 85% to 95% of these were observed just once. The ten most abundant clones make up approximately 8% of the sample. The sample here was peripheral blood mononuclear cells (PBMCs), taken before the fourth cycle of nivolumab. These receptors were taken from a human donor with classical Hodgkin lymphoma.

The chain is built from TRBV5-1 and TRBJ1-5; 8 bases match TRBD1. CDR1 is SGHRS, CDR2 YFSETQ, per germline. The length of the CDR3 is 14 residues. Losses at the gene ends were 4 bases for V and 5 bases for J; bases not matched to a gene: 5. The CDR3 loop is CASSVTGVDQPQHF. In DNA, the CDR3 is TGCGCCAGCAGCGTGACAGGGGTGGATCAGCCCCAGCATTTT.

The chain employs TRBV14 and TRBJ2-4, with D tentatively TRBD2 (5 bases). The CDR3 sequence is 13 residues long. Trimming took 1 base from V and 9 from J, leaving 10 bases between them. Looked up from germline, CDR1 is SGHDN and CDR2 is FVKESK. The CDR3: CASSQAGSGIQYF. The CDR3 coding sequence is TGTGCCAGCAGCCAAGCGGGATCTGGCATTCAGTACTTC.

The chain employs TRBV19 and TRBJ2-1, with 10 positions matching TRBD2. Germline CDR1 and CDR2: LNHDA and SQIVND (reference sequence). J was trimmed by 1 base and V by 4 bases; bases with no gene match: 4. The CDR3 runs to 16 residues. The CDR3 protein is CASSRTSGDSYNEQFF. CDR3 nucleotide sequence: TGTGCCAGTAGTAGGACTAGCGGAGATTCCTACAATGAGCAGTTCTTC.

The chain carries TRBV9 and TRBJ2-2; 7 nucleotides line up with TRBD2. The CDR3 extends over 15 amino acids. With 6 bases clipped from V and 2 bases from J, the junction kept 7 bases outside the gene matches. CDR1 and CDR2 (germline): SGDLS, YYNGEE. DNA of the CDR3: TGTGCCAGCAAAAGATCTAGCGGTAACACCGGGGAGCTGTTTTTT. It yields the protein CASKRSSGNTGELFF.

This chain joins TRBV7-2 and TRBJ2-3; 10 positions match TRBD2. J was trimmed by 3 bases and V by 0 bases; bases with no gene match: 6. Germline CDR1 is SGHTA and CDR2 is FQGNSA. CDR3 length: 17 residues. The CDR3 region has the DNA TGTGCCAGCAGCTTAGCCGCTAGCGGGGGAGGGACAGATACGCAGTATTTT. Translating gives CASSLAASGGGTDTQYF.

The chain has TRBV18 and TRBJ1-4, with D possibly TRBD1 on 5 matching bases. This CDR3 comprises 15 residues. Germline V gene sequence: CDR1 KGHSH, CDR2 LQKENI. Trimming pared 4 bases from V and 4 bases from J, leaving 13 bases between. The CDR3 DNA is TGTGCCAGCTCACTACGACAGCCGGTTAATGAAAAACTGTTTTTT. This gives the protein CASSLRQPVNEKLFF.

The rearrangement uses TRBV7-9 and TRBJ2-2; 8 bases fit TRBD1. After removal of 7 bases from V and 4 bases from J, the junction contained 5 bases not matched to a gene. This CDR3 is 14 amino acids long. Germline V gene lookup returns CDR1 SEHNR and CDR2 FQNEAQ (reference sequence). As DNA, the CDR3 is TGTGCCAGCACAAGGACAGGGACCACCGGGGAGCTGTTTTTT. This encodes CASTRTGTTGELFF.

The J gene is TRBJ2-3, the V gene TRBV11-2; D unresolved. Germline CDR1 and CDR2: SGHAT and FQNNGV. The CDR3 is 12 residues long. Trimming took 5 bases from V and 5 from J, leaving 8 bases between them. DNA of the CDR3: TGTGCCAGCAGCCACGGCTTAGATACGCAGTATTTT. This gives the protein CASSHGLDTQYF.

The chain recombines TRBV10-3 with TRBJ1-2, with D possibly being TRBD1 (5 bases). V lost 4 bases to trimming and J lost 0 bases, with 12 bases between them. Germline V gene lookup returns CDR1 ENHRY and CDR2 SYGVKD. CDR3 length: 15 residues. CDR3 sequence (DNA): TGTGCCATCAGTGCGGCCGACAGTGCTAACTATGGCTACACCTTC. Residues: CAISAADSANYGYTF.

The CDR3 DNA reads TGTGCCAGCAGTGAACCGGGACAGGGCTACGAGCAGTACTTC. Translating it yields CASSEPGQGYEQYF. This rearrangement joins TRBV6-1 to TRBJ2-7, with 9 bases matching TRBD1. The CDR3 is 14 amino acids. Germline lookup yields CDR1 MNHNS and CDR2 SASEGT. Losses at the gene ends were 2 bases for V and 3 bases for J; bases not matched to a gene: 2.

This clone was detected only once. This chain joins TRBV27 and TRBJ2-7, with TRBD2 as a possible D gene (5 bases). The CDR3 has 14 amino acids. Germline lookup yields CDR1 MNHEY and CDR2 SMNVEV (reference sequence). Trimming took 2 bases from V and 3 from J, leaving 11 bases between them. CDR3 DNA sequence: TGTGCCAGCAGTTTAATCGGGGAAAGCTACGAGCAGTACTTC. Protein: CASSLIGESYEQYF.

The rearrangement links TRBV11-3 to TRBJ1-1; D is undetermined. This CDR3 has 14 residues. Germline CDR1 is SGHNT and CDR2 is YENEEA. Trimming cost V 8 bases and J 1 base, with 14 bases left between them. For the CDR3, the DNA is TGTGCCAGCGGATGGGTTGGAACGAACACTGAAGCTTTCTTT. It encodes CASGWVGTNTEAFF. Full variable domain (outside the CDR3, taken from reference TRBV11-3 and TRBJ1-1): EAGVVQSPRYKIIEKKQPVAFWCNPISGHNTLYWYLQNLGQGPELLIRYENEEAVDDSQLPKDRFSAERLKGVDSTLKIQPAELGDSAVYLCASGWVGTNTEAFFGQGTRLTVV.

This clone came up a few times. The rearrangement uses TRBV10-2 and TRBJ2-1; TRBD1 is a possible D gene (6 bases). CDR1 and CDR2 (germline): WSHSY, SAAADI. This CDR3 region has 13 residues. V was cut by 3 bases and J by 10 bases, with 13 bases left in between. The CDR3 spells CASSEYRDGEQFF. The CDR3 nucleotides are TGCGCCAGCAGTGAATACAGGGACGGGGAGCAGTTCTTC.

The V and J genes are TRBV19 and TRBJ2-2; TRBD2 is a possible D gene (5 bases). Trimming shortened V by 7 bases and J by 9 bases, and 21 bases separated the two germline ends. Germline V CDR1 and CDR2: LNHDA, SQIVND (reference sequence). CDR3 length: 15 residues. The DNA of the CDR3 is TGTGCCAGTATGAGGGCAGGCACCGACCCTCGGGAGCTGTTTTTT. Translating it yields CASMRAGTDPRELFF.